The sequence of this T cell receptor (beta chain) was determined in a study of CD8 T cells in Susac syndrome. An input of about 0.5 to 1 ug of RNA was subjected to reverse transcription using random hexamers. MiXCR, applied by TCRdb to the immunoSEQ multiplex PCR reads, yields one record per CDR3 protein. The sample contains a few hundred thousand distinct CDR3 sequences, roughly 95% of which appear only once. Germline V lookup: CDR1 SNHLY, CDR2 FYNNEI. The CDR3 runs to 15 residues. The junction had 10 bases not matched to a gene; V was cut back by 2 bases and J by 8 bases. The V call is TRBV2, the J call TRBJ1-2; 8 bases fit TRBD1. The clonotype was recovered from a human donor with multiple sclerosis. Sequenced sample: CD4+ T cells from PBMCs. The CDR3 spells CASSELMQGAGGYTF. The CDR3 DNA reads TGTGCCAGCAGTGAACTGATGCAGGGGGCAGGGGGCTACACCTTC.